The 18 T cell receptor beta chains below all came from one sample that was sequenced in a study of blood T cells in healthy people across ages. The use of a sample-barcoded 5' primer and a J-beta primer mix characterized a second PCR of about 6 to 11 cycles. TCRdb re-derived calls from the 5' RACE reads in MiXCR, one entry per CDR3 protein. The sample includes 800,000 to 950,000 distinct CDR3 sequences, about 29% seen only once; the top ten take roughly 10%. The data also belong to a second study, concerning T cells of mothers and their children.

Sequencing was performed on blood. Receptors were obtained from a middle-aged woman in good health.

The chain carries TRBV20-1 and TRBJ2-7; TRBD1 matches 10 bases. CDR1 DFQATT and CDR2 SNEGSKA come from the germline V gene (reference sequence). The CDR3 has 16 residues. Trimming cost V 5 bases and J 2 bases; bases outside gene matches: 12. Here the CDR3 DNA reads TGCAGTGCTCGAAAGATTGGGGACAGGGGAACCTACGAGCAGTACTTC. Translated, it gives CSARKIGDRGTYEQYF.

The chain employs TRBV12-3 or TRBV12-4 and TRBJ2-1, with a tentative D call TRBD2 (7 bases). Trimming took 3 bases from V and 13 from J, leaving 19 bases between them. CDR3 length equals 14 residues. Here the CDR3 reads CASSFSGAGETQFF. The CDR3 DNA sequence: TGTGCCAGCAGTTTTTCGGGGGCGGGGGAGACCCAGTTCTTC.

A few counts support this clonotype. Just one base apart from a much larger clone, this may be a read error. The V call is TRBV7-2, the J call TRBJ2-7; 8 positions match TRBD1. The length of the CDR3 is 15 residues. CDR1 and CDR2 from the germline V gene are SGHTA and FQGNSA. V was clipped by 5 bases and J by 4 bases; unmatched bases: 10. Written as DNA, the CDR3 is TGTGCCAGCAGCCCGAGGCTAGGGACAGGATACGAGCAGTACTTC. Amino acid sequence: CASSPRLGTGYEQYF. The variable domain in full, with the rest retrieved from reference TRBV7-2 and TRBJ2-7, is GAGVSQSPSNKVTEKGKDVELRCDPISGHTALYWYRQSLGQGLEFLIYFQGNSAPDKSGLPSDRFSAERTGGSVSTLTIQRTQQEDSAVYLCASSPRLGTGYEQYFGPGTRLTVT.

In its sample, this clonotype was seen a few times. The V call is TRBV12-3 or TRBV12-4, the J call TRBJ2-4, with 11 bases aligning to TRBD1. J lost 2 bases, V lost 6 bases, and 6 bases had no gene match. This CDR3 spans 16 amino acids. The CDR3 coding sequence is TGTGCCAGCAGAGTGGGACAGGGGGTTACCAAAAACATTCAGTACTTC. Amino acid sequence: CASRVGQGVTKNIQYF.

Comment on this clonotype: This may stem from a read error, because a much larger clone lies one nucleotide away. This sequence joins TRBV7-9 and TRBJ2-1; 9 bases align to TRBD2. Trimming removed 4 bases from V and 6 bases from J; junction bases left unmatched: 10. Germline CDR1 reads SEHNR; CDR2 reads FQNEAQ (reference sequence). This CDR3 is 16 amino acids long. The DNA of the CDR3 is TGTGCCAGCAGCTCCGGGGGGGGACTAGCCGGCAATGAGCAGTTCTTC. This codes for CASSSGGGLAGNEQFF.

The rearrangement joins TRBV28 to TRBJ1-1; D gene ambiguous. V was pared by 3 bases and J by 5 bases, with 7 bases between. Germline CDR1 and CDR2: MDHEN and SYDVKM. The CDR3 loop spans 12 amino acids. This chain's CDR3 is CASSFSGTEAFF. The CDR3 region has the DNA TGTGCCAGCAGTTTCTCGGGAACTGAAGCTTTCTTT.

A note on this clonotype: A much more abundant neighbour one base away suggests this may be a read error. CDR3 loop: CASSQDDVRRETQYF. The CDR3 nucleotides are TGCGCCAGCAGCCAAGATGACGTACGCCGAGAGACCCAGTACTTC. This sequence joins TRBV4-3 and TRBJ2-5; D remains unclear. CDR3 length: 15 amino acids. The V and J ends lost 0 bases and 4 bases respectively, with 12 bases between them. The V gene's germline CDR1 is LGHNA and CDR2 YSLEER.

This clonotype was observed a few times. V is TRBV5-1 and J is TRBJ2-5; D possibly corresponds to TRBD2 (5 bases). The CDR3 consists of 16 residues. Germline CDR1 is SGHRS and CDR2 is YFSETQ. V dropped 0 bases and J dropped 5 bases, with 17 bases sitting between them. CDR3 loop: CASSLADGESKETQYF. The DNA of the CDR3 is TGCGCCAGCAGCTTGGCCGACGGGGAATCGAAGGAGACCCAGTACTTC. Full variable domain (outside the CDR3, taken from reference TRBV5-1 and TRBJ2-5): KAGVTQTPRYLIKTRGQQVTLSCSPISGHRSVSWYQQTPGQGLQFLFEYFSETQRNKGNFPGRFSGRQFSNSRSEMNVSTLELGDSALYLCASSLADGESKETQYFGPGTRLLVL.

This chain uses TRBV20-1 with TRBJ2-4; D is unclear. This CDR3 has 13 residues. Germline CDR1 is DFQATT and CDR2 is SNEGSKA (reference sequence). V was trimmed by 0 bases and J by 1 base, leaving 4 bases between them. CDR3 protein: CSAREQAKNIQYF. In nucleotides, the CDR3 is TGCAGTGCTAGAGAACAGGCCAAAAACATTCAGTACTTC.

This clonotype showed up just a few times. The chain uses TRBV20-1 and TRBJ2-7; D might be TRBD1 (6 bases). The CDR3 length is 13 residues. Germline V gene sequence: CDR1 DFQATT, CDR2 SNEGSKA (reference sequence). Trimming stripped 3 bases from V and 4 bases from J, with 13 bases between. The CDR3 here is CSASGGGGYEQYF. For the CDR3, the DNA is TGCAGTGCTAGTGGTGGGGGCGGGTACGAGCAGTACTTC.

This clonotype occurred once. The chain links TRBV28 to TRBJ2-5; TRBD1 aligns across 10 bases. Germline V gives CDR1 MDHEN, CDR2 SYDVKM. V gave up 7 bases and J gave up 4 bases; unmatched junction bases: 6. The CDR3 is 14 residues long. In nucleotides, the CDR3 is TGTGCCAGCAACTGGGACAGGGGTGGAGAGACCCAGTACTTC. It is translated as CASNWDRGGETQYF.

In this sample, this clonotype turned up a few times. A much larger clone differs from this one at a single base, so this may be a read error. This rearrangement joins TRBV7-2 to TRBJ2-4; 7 positions match TRBD1. Germline V gene lookup returns CDR1 SGHTA and CDR2 FQGNSA. This CDR3 has 13 amino acids. The V and J ends lost 3 bases and 13 bases, in that order; junction bases with no gene match: 9. CDR3 DNA sequence: TGTGCCAGCAGCTTTACAGGGGTATACGGGCAGTACTTC. Encoded protein: CASSFTGVYGQYF.

Points on this clonotype: Given a much more abundant clone one base away, this may be a read error. The CDR3 coding sequence is TGTGCCATCAGTGAGTCGACTAGCGTTAATGGGCAGTTCTTC. Protein: CAISESTSVNGQFF. The chain links TRBV10-3 to TRBJ2-1; 8 nucleotides agree with TRBD2. The germline V gene has CDR1 ENHRY and CDR2 SYGVKD. CDR3 length: 14 amino acids.

The sample holds a few counts of this clonotype. V gene TRBV12-3 or TRBV12-4 combines with J gene TRBJ2-2, with a tentative D call TRBD2 (6 bases). V dropped 2 bases and J dropped 7 bases, with 11 bases sitting between them. There are 14 residues in the CDR3. The CDR3 sequence: CASSLWGAGGELFF. For the CDR3, the DNA is TGTGCCAGCAGTTTATGGGGAGCGGGCGGGGAGCTGTTTTTT.

This rearrangement joins TRBV5-1 to TRBJ2-1, with D perhaps matching TRBD2 (6 bases). CDR3 length: 15 residues. Germline assignment: CDR1 SGHRS and CDR2 YFSETQ. V was trimmed by 5 bases and J by 6 bases, leaving 18 bases between them. In nucleotides, the CDR3 is TGCGCCAGCAGACGGGACTTTAAGATACCCAATGAGCAGTTCTTC. This translates into CASRRDFKIPNEQFF.

Worth noting for this clonotype: Just one base apart from a much larger clone, this may be a read error. The chain joins TRBV6-5 to TRBJ2-5, with TRBD2 matching over 7 bases. With 8 bases clipped from V and 1 base from J, the junction kept 10 bases outside the gene matches. Germline lookup yields CDR1 MNHEY and CDR2 SVGAGI. The CDR3 spans 15 residues. The CDR3: CASGASGGTQETQYF. CDR3 coding DNA: TGTGCCAGCGGTGCTTCCGGGGGGACCCAAGAGACCCAGTACTTC.

This clonotype was seen ten or more times. The chain recombines TRBV20-1 with TRBJ2-7, with 10 positions matching TRBD2. Germline trimming cut 5 bases from V and 3 bases from J; bases unmatched to any gene: 10. CDR3 length: 15 amino acids. CDR1 is DFQATT, CDR2 SNEGSKA, per germline (reference sequence). The CDR3 reads CSAPTASGGVYEQYF. The CDR3 coding sequence is TGCAGTGCTCCCACCGCTAGCGGGGGAGTCTACGAGCAGTACTTC.

This clonotype was counted ten times or more. The genes are TRBV6-5 and TRBJ1-2, with TRBD1 identical over 7 bases. Looked up from germline, CDR1 is MNHEY and CDR2 is SVGAGI. V shed 6 bases, J shed 0 bases, and the junction held 10 bases outside the gene matches. This CDR3 has 16 residues. The CDR3 here is CASRGRTGAANYGYTF. CDR3 DNA: TGTGCCAGCAGGGGTAGAACAGGGGCCGCTAACTATGGCTACACCTTC.